Following are 9 T cell receptor beta chains from one sample sequenced in a study of prognosis after radiotherapy for stage I lung cancer. Researchers used two-round multiplex PCR to amplify TCR beta CDR3 starting from genomic DNA. Primers were specific to each TRBV and TRBJ gene in first-round PCR. Each CDR3 protein gets one entry after TCRdb re-called the multiplex PCR reads with MiXCR. Of approximately 35,000 distinct CDR3 sequences detected, 30% to 35% appear once; the ten largest clones hold 25% to 30%. This specimen consisted of PBMCs, obtained before or after stereotactic body radiation therapy (not recorded which). Receptors originate from a donor aged 50 or older with non-small cell lung cancer.

This clonotype has ten or more counts. V is TRBV2 and J is TRBJ2-5; TRBD1 matches 8 bases. This CDR3 is 12 amino acids long. The germline CDR1 and CDR2 sequences are SNHLY and FYNNEI. The V gene end was trimmed by 8 bases and the J gene end by 5 bases; junction bases not matched to a gene: 4. The CDR3 nucleotides read TGTGCCAGCCAGGGGGCGGGGGAGACCCAGTACTTC. Its translation: CASQGAGETQYF.

This sequence joins TRBV5-4 and TRBJ1-1, with 8 nucleotides matching TRBD1. Germline assignment: CDR1 SGHNT and CDR2 YYREEE (reference sequence). The length of the CDR3 is 14 residues. V shed 6 bases and J 1 base; nucleotides not matched to a gene: 5. DNA for the CDR3: TGTGCCAGCACTGTGGACAGGGCGAACACTGAAGCTTTCTTT. The encoded protein is CASTVDRANTEAFF.

As regards this clonotype: Germline and junction disagree at one end, which may indicate a read error. This chain connects TRBV28 to TRBJ1-5, with D perhaps matching TRBD1 (6 bases). The CDR3 loop spans 15 amino acids. CDR1 and CDR2 from the germline V gene are MDHEN and SYDVKM. The CDR3 DNA is TGTGCCAACAGTTTAAGTCAGGGGATGAATCAGCCCCAGCATTTT. The encoded protein is CANSLSQGMNQPQHF.

The gene calls are TRBV9 and TRBJ1-1; D unclear. Germline CDR1 reads SGDLS; CDR2 reads YYNGEE. With 4 bases removed from V and 0 bases from J, the gap between germline ends came to 13 bases. This CDR3 contains 15 residues. In DNA, the CDR3 is TGTGCCAGCAGCATCAACGACCTCATGAACACTGAAGCTTTCTTT. It codes for CASSINDLMNTEAFF.

At least ten counts were recorded for this clonotype. The CDR3: CASRRGGASDTQYF. The DNA for the CDR3 is TGTGCCAGCAGGCGCGGGGGGGCCTCAGATACGCAGTATTTT. This sequence joins TRBV6-2 or TRBV6-3 and TRBJ2-3; 9 bases line up with TRBD2. Germline V gene lookup returns CDR1 MNHEY and CDR2 SVGEGT. V shed 6 bases, J shed 4 bases, and the junction held 5 bases outside the gene matches. CDR3 length equals 14 residues.

Comment on this clonotype: This likely came from a read error, as a far larger clone is one base away. The chain uses TRBV7-9 and TRBJ1-1, with a tentative D call TRBD1 (5 bases). Per the germline V gene, CDR1 is SEHNR and CDR2 is FQNEAQ (reference sequence). Trimming shortened V by 5 bases and J by 4 bases, and 17 bases separated the two germline ends. The CDR3 extends over 15 amino acids. CDR3 in DNA: TGTGCCAGCAGCCCGTCGGCAGGGACGGCCACTGAAGCTTTCTTT. It yields the protein CASSPSAGTATEAFF.

This clonotype was seen many times. The chain recombines TRBV6-2 or TRBV6-3 with TRBJ2-2; 10 positions match TRBD1. With 6 bases clipped from V and 9 bases from J, the junction kept 10 bases outside the gene matches. CDR3 length: 15 amino acids. Germline V CDR1 and CDR2: MNHEY, SVGEGT. The CDR3 coding sequence is TGTGCCAGCAGCTCCTCGACAGGGGGCAGGTGGGAGCTGTTTTTT. Translated: CASSSSTGGRWELFF.

This clonotype has just a few counts. The chain is built from TRBV7-2 and TRBJ1-4, with D possibly TRBD1 on 5 matching bases. Germline CDR1 SGHTA, CDR2 FQGNSA. Trimming removed 5 bases from V and 8 bases from J, with 15 bases in between. The CDR3 is made up of 14 amino acids. In DNA, the CDR3 is TGTGCCAGCAGCACTTATACGGGGCTAGAAAAACTGTTTTTT. Amino acids: CASSTYTGLEKLFF.

At least ten counts were recorded for this clonotype. The chain employs TRBV12-3 or TRBV12-4 and TRBJ1-1, with D possibly being TRBD1 (5 bases). The CDR3 totals 12 residues. V was shortened by 5 bases and J by 3 bases, with 7 bases between the two germline ends. The chain's CDR3 is CASSTGYTEAFF. DNA for the CDR3: TGTGCCAGCAGTACAGGATACACTGAAGCTTTCTTT.